Here is one T cell receptor beta chain with its context. The target antigen is unknown. These data originate in a study of shared clonotypes between healthy human individuals. Broader study findings: Tissue TCR repertoires likely differ from these blood-only repertoires.

Assay used: immunoSEQ multiplex PCR; TCRdb lists only in-frame clones, some missing. The repertoire holds roughly 2 million clones, with under 97% as singletons. Germline V gene sequence: CDR1 SGHNT, CDR2 YYREEE (reference sequence). Trimming pared 0 bases from V and 4 bases from J, leaving 11 bases between. The CDR3 extends over 15 amino acids. Every donor, a Caucasian adult, lived in Nashville, Tennessee. Sequencing was carried out using naive CD4+ T cells sorted from blood. Noted subset: CD45RA+ positively selected. V gene TRBV5-4 combines with J gene TRBJ1-3; D may be TRBD1 (5 bases). This TCR derives from a young man in good health. The CDR3 DNA reads as TGTGCCAGCAGCTTGGAGGGGACGGGGGGAAACACCATATATTTT. Translated, it gives CASSLEGTGGNTIYF. The complete variable domain, with remaining parts taken from reference TRBV5-4 and TRBJ1-3, reads ETGVTQSPTHLIKTRGQQVTLRCSSQSGHNTVSWYQQALGQGPQFIFQYYREEENGRGNFPPRFSGLQFPNYSSELNVNALELDDSALYLCASSLEGTGGNTIYFGEGSWLTVV.